This TCR beta chain was recovered during a study of cytomegalovirus exposure and HLA in healthy donors. The PCR employed 60 Vbeta primers together with 13 Jbeta primers. The method was immunoSEQ multiplex PCR; TCRdb's version includes in-frame clones alone and lacks a portion of them. The sample includes around 130,000 clones, under 85% of them seen just once. The CDR3 is 14 residues long. J was trimmed by 7 bases and V by 1 base; bases with no gene match: 7. Germline assignment: CDR1 ENHRY and CDR2 SYGVKD. Study findings and constraints: Presence/absence comparisons presumed near-even sequencing depth among donors.

This clone was detected a few times. Antigen: not known. Sequencing was done on a sample of PBMCs. The TCR comes from a woman between 50 and 59 years old in good health and CMV-seropositive. The chain links TRBV10-3 to TRBJ2-7, with 7 bases fitting TRBD1. CDR3 amino acids: CAISELDRRGEQYF. The CDR3 nucleotides read TGTGCCATCAGTGAGTTGGACAGGCGAGGGGAGCAGTACTTC.